This T cell receptor (beta chain) was obtained from a study of cytomegalovirus exposure and HLA in healthy donors. Looking at the study overall: An earlier analysis found 117 million unique TCR beta sequences from approximately 190 million T cells. Study-level findings and limits: TRBV6-2, TRBV6-3 and some other V segments were unresolvable in 87-base-pair reads. Most TCR sequences showed up rarely, but some public TCRs showed up in many donors. One cluster of highly shared sequence variants probably arose as a sequencing artifact.

CDR3 size: 16 residues. About this clone itself: Its antigen is unidentified.

PCR was performed using 60 Vbeta and 13 Jbeta primers. Method: immunoSEQ multiplex PCR; TCRdb's copy keeps in-frame clones and lacks some. The repertoire holds some 90,000 clones, roughly three quarters seen once, with 2.5% to 3.5% in the top ten. The TCR sequence derives from a man between 35 and 55 years old in good health and CMV-seronegative. The V gene is TRBV21-1, the J gene TRBJ1-1. TRBV21-1 is termed a pseudogene. The sequenced sample consisted of PBMCs. The CDR3 nucleotides are TGTGCCAGCAGCAAAGCCGTAGCGGGGGCGGACACTGAAGCTTTCTTT. Residues: CASSKAVAGADTEAFF.